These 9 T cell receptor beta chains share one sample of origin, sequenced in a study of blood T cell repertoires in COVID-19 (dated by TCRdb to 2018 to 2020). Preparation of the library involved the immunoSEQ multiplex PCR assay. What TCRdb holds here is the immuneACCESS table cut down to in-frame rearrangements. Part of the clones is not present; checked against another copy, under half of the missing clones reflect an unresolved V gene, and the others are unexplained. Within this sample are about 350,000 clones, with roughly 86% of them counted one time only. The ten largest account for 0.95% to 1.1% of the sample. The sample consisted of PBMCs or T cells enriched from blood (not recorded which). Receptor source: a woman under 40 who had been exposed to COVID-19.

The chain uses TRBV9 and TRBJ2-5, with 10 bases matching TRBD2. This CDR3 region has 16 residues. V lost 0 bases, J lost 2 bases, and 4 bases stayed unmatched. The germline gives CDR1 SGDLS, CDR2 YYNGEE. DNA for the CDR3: TGTGCCAGCAGCGTAGGAGCTAGCGGGGGACAAGAGACCCAGTACTTC. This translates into CASSVGASGGQETQYF.

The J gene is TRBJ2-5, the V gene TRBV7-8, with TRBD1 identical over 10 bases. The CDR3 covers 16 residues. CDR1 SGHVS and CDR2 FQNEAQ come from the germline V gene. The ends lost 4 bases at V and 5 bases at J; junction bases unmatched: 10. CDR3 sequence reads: CASSSDRGRRRETQYF. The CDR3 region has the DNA TGTGCCAGCAGCTCAGACAGGGGGCGAAGGCGGGAGACCCAGTACTTC.

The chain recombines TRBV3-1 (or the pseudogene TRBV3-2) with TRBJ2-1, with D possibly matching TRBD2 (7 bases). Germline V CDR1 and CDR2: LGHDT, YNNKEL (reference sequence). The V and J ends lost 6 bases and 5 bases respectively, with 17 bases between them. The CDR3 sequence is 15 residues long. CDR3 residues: CASRRGLGGNNEQFF. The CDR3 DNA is TGTGCCAGCAGGCGGGGGCTGGGGGGGAACAATGAGCAGTTCTTC.

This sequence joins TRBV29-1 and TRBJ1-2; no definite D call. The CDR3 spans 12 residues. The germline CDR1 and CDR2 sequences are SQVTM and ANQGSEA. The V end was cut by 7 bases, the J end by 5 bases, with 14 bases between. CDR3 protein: CSGLLGEYGYTF. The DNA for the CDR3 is TGCAGCGGGCTGCTGGGCGAATATGGCTACACCTTC.

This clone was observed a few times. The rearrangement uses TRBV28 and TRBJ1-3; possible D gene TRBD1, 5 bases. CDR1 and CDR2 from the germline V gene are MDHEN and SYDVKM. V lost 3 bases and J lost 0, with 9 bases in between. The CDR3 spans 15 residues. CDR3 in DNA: TGTGCCAGCAGTTTGGCAGGGTTCTCTGGAAACACCATATATTTT. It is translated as CASSLAGFSGNTIYF.

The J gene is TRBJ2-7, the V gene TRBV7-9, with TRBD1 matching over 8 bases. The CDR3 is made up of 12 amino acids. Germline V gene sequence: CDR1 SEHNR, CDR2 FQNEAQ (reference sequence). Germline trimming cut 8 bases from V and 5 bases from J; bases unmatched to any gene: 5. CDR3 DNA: TGTGCCAGCGGACAGGGATTGCACGAGCAGTACTTC. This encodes CASGQGLHEQYF.

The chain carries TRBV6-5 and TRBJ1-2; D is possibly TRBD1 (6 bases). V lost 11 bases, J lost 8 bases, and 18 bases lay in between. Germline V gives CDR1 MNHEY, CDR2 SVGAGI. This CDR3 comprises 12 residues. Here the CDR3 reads CAVQGPRGGYTF. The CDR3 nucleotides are TGTGCCGTACAGGGTCCCCGTGGAGGCTACACCTTC.

CDR3 sequence reads: CATSDAGTSGDEQYF. In DNA form, the CDR3 reads TGTGCCACCAGTGATGCCGGGACTAGCGGGGACGAGCAGTACTTC. V and J are TRBV24-1 and TRBJ2-7; TRBD2 aligns across 13 bases. This CDR3 is built from 15 residues. V dropped 3 bases and J dropped 5; count of bases not matched to a gene: 3. Germline V gene data show CDR1 as KGHDR and CDR2 as SFDVKD.

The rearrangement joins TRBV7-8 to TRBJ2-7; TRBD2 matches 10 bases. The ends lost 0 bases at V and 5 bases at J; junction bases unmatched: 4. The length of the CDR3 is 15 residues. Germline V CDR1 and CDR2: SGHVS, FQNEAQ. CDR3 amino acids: CASSLALAGENEQYF. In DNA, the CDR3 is TGTGCCAGCAGCTTAGCCCTAGCGGGAGAAAACGAGCAGTACTTC. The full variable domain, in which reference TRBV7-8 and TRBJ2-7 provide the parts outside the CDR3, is GAGVSQSPRYKVAKRGQDVALRCDPISGHVSLFWYQQALGQGPEFLTYFQNEAQLDKSGLPSDRFFAERPEGSVSTLKIQRTQQEDSAVYLCASSLALAGENEQYFGPGTRLTVT.